These 21 T cell receptor beta chains came from one sample sequenced in a study of T cell responses to AZD1222 COVID-19 vaccine. Measured with immunoSEQ multiplex PCR; TCRdb has only the in-frame clones, and not every one. The sample yields 100,000 to 150,000 clones, more than 70% seen once. The source material was peripheral blood, sampled on day 0 of AZD1222 vaccination. Receptors originate from an adult in good health.

J is TRBJ2-1 and V is TRBV6-2 or TRBV6-3, with 16 nucleotides matching TRBD2. The V and J ends lost 2 bases and 10 bases, in that order; junction bases with no gene match: 14. The CDR3 sequence is 19 residues long. Germline V lookup: CDR1 MNHEY, CDR2 SVGEGT. Written as DNA, the CDR3 is TGTGCCAGCAGTTACGAGGGACTAGCGGGGGGGGCTTTCGGTGCGGAGCAGTTCTTC. Protein: CASSYEGLAGGAFGAEQFF.

This CDR3 reads CASTGSGGAITQYF. DNA of the CDR3: TGTGCCAGTACGGGGAGCGGGGGGGCCATAACGCAGTATTTT. V and J are TRBV28 and TRBJ2-3; 10 bases align to TRBD2. The CDR3 has 14 residues. Germline V lookup: CDR1 MDHEN, CDR2 SYDVKM. The V and J ends lost 9 bases and 9 bases, in that order; junction bases with no gene match: 12.

The chain joins TRBV5-1 to TRBJ2-3; D unresolved. The germline gives CDR1 SGHRS, CDR2 YFSETQ. V was clipped by 2 bases and J by 0 bases, with 7 bases between them. The CDR3 consists of 14 residues. The CDR3 loop reads CASSFRLSTDTQYF. The CDR3 region has the DNA TGCGCCAGCAGCTTCCGGCTTAGCACAGATACGCAGTATTTT.

This clone was seen a single time. The gene calls are TRBV7-3 and TRBJ2-1; either TRBD1 or TRBD2 may fit D (5 bases each). The V end lost 7 bases, the J end lost 6 bases, and 19 bases lay between the germline ends. CDR1 is SGHTA and CDR2 is FQGTGA in the germline V gene. The CDR3 consists of 15 residues. The CDR3 loop is CASIGRGDRGNEQFF. The CDR3 DNA reads TGTGCCAGCATAGGACGAGGGGATAGGGGCAATGAGCAGTTCTTC.

The chain combines TRBV18 with TRBJ1-1; no clear D. From germline, CDR1 is KGHSH and CDR2 LQKENI. The V end lost 5 bases, the J end lost 2 bases, and 6 bases lay between the germline ends. This CDR3 region has 12 residues. CDR3 nucleotides: TGTGCCAGCTCAATTCAAAACACTGAAGCTTTCTTT. It specifies CASSIQNTEAFF.

The chain links TRBV27 to TRBJ1-1, with unresolved D. Looked up from germline, CDR1 is MNHEY and CDR2 is SMNVEV (reference sequence). The CDR3 runs 16 residues. Trimming removed 2 bases from V and 0 bases from J, with 13 bases in between. For the CDR3, the DNA is TGTGCCAGCAGTTTAAAGGTTGCCAGTATGAACACTGAAGCTTTCTTT. This codes for CASSLKVASMNTEAFF.

This clone was seen just once. V gene TRBV10-3 combines with J gene TRBJ1-6, with D possibly matching TRBD1 (5 bases). Germline lookup yields CDR1 ENHRY and CDR2 SYGVKD. The ends were cut back, 5 bases at V and 8 bases at J, with 13 bases in the middle. The CDR3 loop spans 14 amino acids. The CDR3 nucleotides read TGTGCCATCAGTTACAGGAACTCCGATTCACCCCTCCACTTT. Translation gives CAISYRNSDSPLHF.

The genes are TRBV5-1 and TRBJ1-1, with D perhaps TRBD1 (5 bases). The CDR3 consists of 13 residues. Germline values: CDR1 SGHRS, CDR2 YFSETQ. Trimming removed 5 bases from V and 1 base from J, with 9 bases in between. The CDR3 DNA reads as TGCGCCAGCAGACCCAGGGCGAACACTGAAGCTTTCTTT. Translated: CASRPRANTEAFF.

The chain couples TRBV2 to TRBJ1-2; D not resolved. CDR3 length equals 13 residues. The V gene's germline CDR1 is SNHLY and CDR2 FYNNEI. V gave up 10 bases and J gave up 4 bases, with 16 bases separating them. The CDR3 DNA reads as TGTGCCACCCTGGGGAACGAGCTCTATGGCTACACCTTC. It codes for CATLGNELYGYTF.

This clone was observed a handful of times. The rearrangement joins TRBV4-1 to TRBJ2-1; 7 nucleotides match TRBD2. The V and J ends lost 6 bases and 2 bases, in that order; junction bases with no gene match: 13. The CDR3 is 17 amino acids. Germline assignment: CDR1 MGHRA and CDR2 YSYEKL. The CDR3 DNA follows: TGCGCCAGCAGGAGCGGGCCGGGGGGACTAACCTACAATGAGCAGTTCTTC. This gives the protein CASRSGPGGLTYNEQFF.

The gene calls are TRBV6-2 or TRBV6-3 and TRBJ2-7; 8 nucleotides agree with TRBD1. Germline V gene data show CDR1 as MNHEY and CDR2 as SVGEGT. There are 15 residues in the CDR3. V was pared by 4 bases and J by 0 bases, with 5 bases of the junction left unmatched. The CDR3 loop is CASSSRTGGSYEQYF. For the CDR3, the DNA is TGTGCCAGCAGTTCTCGCACAGGGGGCTCCTACGAGCAGTACTTC.

This chain uses TRBV6-2 or TRBV6-3 with TRBJ1-5; TRBD1 is a possible D gene (5 bases). Trimming removed 5 bases at V and 2 bases at J, with 10 bases between. Germline CDR1 reads MNHEY; CDR2 reads SVGEGT. The CDR3 loop spans 14 amino acids. This CDR3 reads CASSTVGGNQPQHF. CDR3 nucleotide sequence: TGTGCCAGCAGTACGGTGGGGGGCAATCAGCCCCAGCATTTT.

This clone was seen just once. The rearrangement uses TRBV28 and TRBJ2-5, with D possibly being TRBD1 (6 bases). V was cut by 4 bases and J by 5 bases, with 14 bases left in between. The CDR3 runs to 14 residues. In germline, CDR1 is MDHEN, CDR2 SYDVKM. As DNA, the CDR3 is TGTGCCAGCAGTTCCGGACAGAAGGGGGAGACCCAGTACTTC. Translated, it gives CASSSGQKGETQYF.

The chain carries TRBV5-4 and TRBJ2-5; D not resolved. Trimming removed 0 bases from V and 5 bases from J, with 11 bases in between. The CDR3 extends over 14 amino acids. CDR1 and CDR2 from the germline V gene are SGHNT and YYREEE (reference sequence). CDR3 nucleotide sequence: TGTGCCAGCAGCTTGGAGTACCGCGCTGAGACCCAGTACTTC. Translating gives CASSLEYRAETQYF.

This sequence joins TRBV2 and TRBJ2-1; tentative D call: TRBD2 (5 bases). With 7 bases removed from V and 6 bases from J, the gap between germline ends came to 13 bases. This CDR3 spans 13 amino acids. CDR1 is SNHLY, CDR2 FYNNEI, per germline. CDR3 DNA sequence: TGTGCCAGCACCGGAGGTCTGGGCAATGAGCAGTTCTTC. It translates to CASTGGLGNEQFF.

The V gene is TRBV19, the J gene TRBJ1-2; D is perhaps TRBD1 (6 bases). CDR1 is LNHDA and CDR2 is SQIVND in the germline V gene (reference sequence). V lost 5 bases and J lost 8, with 21 bases in between. The CDR3 loop spans 15 amino acids. CDR3 nucleotide sequence: TGTGCCAGTAGTCCCGGACAGTTACCCGCCCCCGGCTACACCTTC. Translation: CASSPGQLPAPGYTF.

The V and J genes are TRBV29-1 and TRBJ1-1, with a weak D call TRBD1 (5 bases). Germline V CDR1 and CDR2: SQVTM, ANQGSEA. V was shortened by 7 bases and J by 1 base, with 7 bases between the two germline ends. The CDR3 loop spans 11 amino acids. CDR3 region: CSGGWNTEAFF. The CDR3, as DNA: TGCAGCGGGGGGTGGAACACTGAAGCTTTCTTT. Using reference TRBV29-1 and TRBJ1-1 for the parts outside the CDR3, the full variable domain is SAVISQKPSRDICQRGTSLTIQCQVDSQVTMMFWYRQQPGQSLTLIATANQGSEATYESGFVIDKFPISRPNLTFSTLTVSNMSPEDSSIYLCSGGWNTEAFFGQGTRLTVV.

In this sample, this clone turned up a few times. The chain recombines TRBV3-1 (or the pseudogene TRBV3-2) with TRBJ2-3; D remains ambiguous. V was trimmed by 1 base and J by 9 bases, leaving 14 bases between them. Germline CDR1 and CDR2: LGHDT and YNNKEL (reference sequence). This CDR3 spans 14 amino acids. CDR3 region: CASSQVAPSGTQYF. CDR3 DNA sequence: TGTGCCAGCAGCCAAGTAGCTCCCTCCGGGACGCAGTATTTT.

The chain carries TRBV3-1 (or the pseudogene TRBV3-2) and TRBJ1-1; TRBD1 agrees at 10 bases. The CDR3 contains 16 residues. Germline V CDR1 and CDR2: LGHDT, YNNKEL (reference sequence). V shed 4 bases, J shed 1 base, and the junction held 6 bases outside the gene matches. CDR3 sequence reads: CASSLRQGAPNTEAFF. The DNA of the CDR3 is TGTGCCAGCAGCCTTCGACAGGGGGCCCCGAACACTGAAGCTTTCTTT.

The chain is built from TRBV7-6 and TRBJ2-7, with TRBD1 matching over 7 bases. CDR1 and CDR2 (germline): SGHVS, FNYEAQ. The V gene end was trimmed by 5 bases and the J gene end by 2 bases; junction bases not matched to a gene: 9. The CDR3 totals 15 residues. The CDR3 DNA reads TGTGCCAGCAGCCCCAGACAGGGTGGACCCTACGAGCAGTACTTC. Its protein is CASSPRQGGPYEQYF.

The rearrangement links TRBV9 to TRBJ2-7; D gene unclear. Germline lookup yields CDR1 SGDLS and CDR2 YYNGEE. Deletions cut 0 bases from V and 8 bases from J, with 12 bases between. The CDR3 covers 13 residues. CDR3 loop: CASSVAASYKQYF. The CDR3 region has the DNA TGTGCCAGCAGCGTAGCTGCGTCTTACAAGCAGTACTTC.